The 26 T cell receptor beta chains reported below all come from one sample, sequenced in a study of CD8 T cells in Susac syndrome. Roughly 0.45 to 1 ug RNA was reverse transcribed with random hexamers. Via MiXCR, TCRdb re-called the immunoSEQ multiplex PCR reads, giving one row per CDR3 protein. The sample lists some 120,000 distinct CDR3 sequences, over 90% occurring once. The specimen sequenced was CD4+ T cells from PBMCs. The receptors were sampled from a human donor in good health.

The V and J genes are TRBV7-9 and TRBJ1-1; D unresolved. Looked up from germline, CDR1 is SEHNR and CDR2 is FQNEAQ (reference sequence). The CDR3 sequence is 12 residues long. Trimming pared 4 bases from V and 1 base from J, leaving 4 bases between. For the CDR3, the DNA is TGTGCCAGCAGCTCAGAGAACACTGAAGCTTTCTTT. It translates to CASSSENTEAFF.

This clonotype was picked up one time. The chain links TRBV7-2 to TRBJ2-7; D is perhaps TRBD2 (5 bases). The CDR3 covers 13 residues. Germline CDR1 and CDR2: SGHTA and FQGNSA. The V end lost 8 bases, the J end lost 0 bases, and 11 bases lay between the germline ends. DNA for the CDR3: TGTGCCAGCGGGATTAGCGACTCCTACGAGCAGTACTTC. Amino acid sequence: CASGISDSYEQYF.

The CDR3 here is CASSLAGGFSPQETQYF. The CDR3 nucleotides read TGCGCCAGCAGCTTGGCCGGGGGATTTTCCCCCCAAGAGACCCAGTACTTC. The V and J genes are TRBV5-1 and TRBJ2-5, with TRBD2 as a possible D gene (6 bases). This CDR3 contains 17 residues. Germline V CDR1 and CDR2: SGHRS, YFSETQ. Trimming removed 0 bases at V and 1 base at J, with 16 bases between.

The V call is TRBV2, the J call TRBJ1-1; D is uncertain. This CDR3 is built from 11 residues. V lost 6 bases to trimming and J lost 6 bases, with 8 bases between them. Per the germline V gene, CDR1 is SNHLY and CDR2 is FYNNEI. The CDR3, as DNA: TGTGCCAGCAGGGTCTACGCTGAAGCTTTCTTT. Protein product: CASRVYAEAFF.

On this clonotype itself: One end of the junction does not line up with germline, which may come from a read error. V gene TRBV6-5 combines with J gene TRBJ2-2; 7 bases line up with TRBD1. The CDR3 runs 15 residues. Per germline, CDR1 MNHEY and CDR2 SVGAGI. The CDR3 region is CASSLVTGRTGKLFF. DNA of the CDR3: TGTGCCAGCAGTCTTGTGACAGGGCGAACCGGGAAGCTGTTTTTT.

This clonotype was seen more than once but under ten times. Here the CDR3 reads CASSRGQGYEQYF. CDR3 in DNA: TGTGCCAGCAGCCGGGGACAGGGCTACGAGCAGTACTTC. The chain uses TRBV12-3 or TRBV12-4 and TRBJ2-7, with TRBD1 matching 9 bases. The CDR3 covers 13 residues. J gave up 3 bases and V 6 bases, and 3 bases lay outside the gene matches.

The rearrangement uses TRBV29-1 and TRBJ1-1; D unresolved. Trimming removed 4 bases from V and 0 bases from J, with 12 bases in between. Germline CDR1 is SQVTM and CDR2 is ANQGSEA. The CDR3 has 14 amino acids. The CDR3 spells CSVVEGPMNTEAFF. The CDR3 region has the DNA TGCAGCGTTGTAGAGGGCCCCATGAACACTGAAGCTTTCTTT.

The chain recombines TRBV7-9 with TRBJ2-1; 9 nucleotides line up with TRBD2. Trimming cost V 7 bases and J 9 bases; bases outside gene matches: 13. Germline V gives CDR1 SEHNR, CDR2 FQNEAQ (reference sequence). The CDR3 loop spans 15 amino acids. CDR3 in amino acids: CASTKVTSGSREQFF. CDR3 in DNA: TGTGCCAGCACCAAAGTGACTAGCGGCTCGCGTGAGCAGTTCTTC.

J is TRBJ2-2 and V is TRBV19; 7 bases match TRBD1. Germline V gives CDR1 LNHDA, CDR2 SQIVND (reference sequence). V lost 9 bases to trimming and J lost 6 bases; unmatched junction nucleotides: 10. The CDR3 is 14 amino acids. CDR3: CASERDSSAGELFF. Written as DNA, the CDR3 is TGTGCCAGCGAAAGGGACAGTTCGGCCGGGGAGCTGTTTTTT.

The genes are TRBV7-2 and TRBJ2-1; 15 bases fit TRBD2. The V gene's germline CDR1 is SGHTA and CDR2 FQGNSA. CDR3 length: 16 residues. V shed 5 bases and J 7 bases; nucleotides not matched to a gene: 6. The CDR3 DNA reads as TGTGCCAGCAGCCGGACTAGCGGGAGGGTGGGGAATGAGCAGTTCTTC. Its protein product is CASSRTSGRVGNEQFF.

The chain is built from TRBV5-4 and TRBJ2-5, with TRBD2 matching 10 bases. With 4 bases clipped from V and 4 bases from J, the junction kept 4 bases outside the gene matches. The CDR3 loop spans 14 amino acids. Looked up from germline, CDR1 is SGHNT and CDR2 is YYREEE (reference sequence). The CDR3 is CASSPVAGGETQYF. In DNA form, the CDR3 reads TGTGCCAGCAGCCCGGTAGCGGGGGGAGAGACCCAGTACTTC. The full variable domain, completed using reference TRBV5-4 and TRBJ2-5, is ETGVTQSPTHLIKTRGQQVTLRCSSQSGHNTVSWYQQALGQGPQFIFQYYREEENGRGNFPPRFSGLQFPNYSSELNVNALELDDSALYLCASSPVAGGETQYFGPGTRLLVL.

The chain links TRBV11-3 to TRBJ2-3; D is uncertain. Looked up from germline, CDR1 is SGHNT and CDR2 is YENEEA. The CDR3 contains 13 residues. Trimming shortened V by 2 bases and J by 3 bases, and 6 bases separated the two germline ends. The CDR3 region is CASSLFPTDTQYF. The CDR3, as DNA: TGTGCCAGCAGCTTATTCCCGACAGATACGCAGTATTTT.

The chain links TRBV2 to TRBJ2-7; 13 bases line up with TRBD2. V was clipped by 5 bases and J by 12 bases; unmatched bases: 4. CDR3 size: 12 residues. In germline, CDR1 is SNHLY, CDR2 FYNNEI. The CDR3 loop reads CASSLGLAGVYF. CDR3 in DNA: TGTGCCAGCAGTCTTGGACTAGCGGGGGTGTACTTC.

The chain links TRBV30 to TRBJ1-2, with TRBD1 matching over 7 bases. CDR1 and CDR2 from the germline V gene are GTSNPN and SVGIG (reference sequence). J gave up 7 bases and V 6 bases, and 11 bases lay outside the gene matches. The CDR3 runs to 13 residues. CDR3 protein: CACPDRSASGYTF. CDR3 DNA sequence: TGTGCCTGCCCGGACAGGTCTGCCTCTGGCTACACCTTC.

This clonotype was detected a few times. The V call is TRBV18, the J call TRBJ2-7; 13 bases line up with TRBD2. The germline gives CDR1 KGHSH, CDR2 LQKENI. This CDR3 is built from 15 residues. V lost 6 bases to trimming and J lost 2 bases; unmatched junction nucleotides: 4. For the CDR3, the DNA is TGTGCCAGCTCTCAACTAGCGGGGGGGCCCTACGAGCAGTACTTC. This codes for CASSQLAGGPYEQYF.

CDR3 sequence: CSARTSLRRETQYF. Here the CDR3 DNA reads TGCAGTGCAAGGACTAGTTTAAGGAGAGAGACCCAGTACTTC. This rearrangement joins TRBV20-1 to TRBJ2-5; TRBD2 aligns across 7 bases. The V gene end was trimmed by 6 bases and the J gene end by 4 bases; junction bases not matched to a gene: 11. The CDR3 runs 14 residues. Germline V gene lookup returns CDR1 DFQATT and CDR2 SNEGSKA (reference sequence).

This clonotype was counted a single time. CDR3 in amino acids: CASSEGFNQPQHF. CDR3 nucleotide sequence: TGCGCCAGCAGCGAGGGCTTTAATCAGCCCCAGCATTTT. The rearrangement joins TRBV5-1 to TRBJ1-5; no clear D gene. Germline assignment: CDR1 SGHRS and CDR2 YFSETQ. Trimming took 4 bases from V and 4 from J, leaving 9 bases between them. The CDR3 is made up of 13 amino acids.

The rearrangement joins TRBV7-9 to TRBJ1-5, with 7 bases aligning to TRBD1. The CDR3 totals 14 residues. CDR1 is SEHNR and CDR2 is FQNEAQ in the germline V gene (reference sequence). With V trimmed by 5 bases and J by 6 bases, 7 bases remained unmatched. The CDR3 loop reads CASSLGTAGQPQHF. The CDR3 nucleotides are TGTGCCAGCAGCCTAGGGACAGCGGGTCAGCCCCAGCATTTT.

CDR3 bases: TGTGCCAGCTGCCCCTCACCTGGATCGAGACCGGATGGGACCCAGTACTTC. It specifies CASCPSPGSRPDGTQYF. The V gene is TRBV3-1, the J gene TRBJ2-5; unclear D gene. The CDR3 is 17 amino acids. The germline CDR1 and CDR2 sequences are LGHDT and YNNKEL (reference sequence). The V end was cut by 8 bases, the J end by 7 bases, with 29 bases between.

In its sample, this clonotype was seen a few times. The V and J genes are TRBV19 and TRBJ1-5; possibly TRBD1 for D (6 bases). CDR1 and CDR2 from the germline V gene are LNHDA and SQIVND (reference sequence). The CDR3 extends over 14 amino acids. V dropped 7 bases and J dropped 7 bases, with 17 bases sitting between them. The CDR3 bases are TGTGCCAGTACCGAGAGGGGGTTAGGGCAGCCCCAGCATTTT. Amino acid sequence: CASTERGLGQPQHF.

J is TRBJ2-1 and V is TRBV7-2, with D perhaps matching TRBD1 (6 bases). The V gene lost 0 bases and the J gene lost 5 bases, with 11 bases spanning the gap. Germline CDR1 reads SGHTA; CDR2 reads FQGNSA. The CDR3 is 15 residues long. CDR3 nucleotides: TGTGCCAGCAGCTTAGCGAGGACAGTCAACAATGAGCAGTTCTTC. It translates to CASSLARTVNNEQFF.

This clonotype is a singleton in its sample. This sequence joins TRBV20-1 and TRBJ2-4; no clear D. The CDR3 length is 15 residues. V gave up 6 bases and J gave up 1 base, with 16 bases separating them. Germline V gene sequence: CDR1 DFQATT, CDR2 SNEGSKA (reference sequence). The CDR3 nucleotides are TGCAGTGCGAGGTCCGAGTCCCTTGCCAAAAACATTCAGTACTTC. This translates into CSARSESLAKNIQYF.

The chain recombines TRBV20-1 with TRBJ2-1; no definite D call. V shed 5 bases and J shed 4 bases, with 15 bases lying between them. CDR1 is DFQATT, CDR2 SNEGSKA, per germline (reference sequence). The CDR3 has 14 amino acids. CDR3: CSAPIRLPYNEQFF. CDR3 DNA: TGCAGTGCTCCCATACGGCTTCCGTACAATGAGCAGTTCTTC.

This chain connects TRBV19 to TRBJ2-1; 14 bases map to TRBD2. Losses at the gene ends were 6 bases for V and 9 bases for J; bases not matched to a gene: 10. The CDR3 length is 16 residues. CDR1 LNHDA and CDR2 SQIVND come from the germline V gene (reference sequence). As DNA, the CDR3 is TGTGCCAGTAGGCGCCGACTAGCGGGAGGGCCGAGTGAGCAGTTCTTC. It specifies CASRRRLAGGPSEQFF.

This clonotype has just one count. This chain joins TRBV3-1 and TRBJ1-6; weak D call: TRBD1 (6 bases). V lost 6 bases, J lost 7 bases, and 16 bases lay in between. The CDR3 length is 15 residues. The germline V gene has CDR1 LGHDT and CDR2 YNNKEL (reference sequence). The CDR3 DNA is TGTGCCAGCAGTCCCTGGGGGGCGCAGAATTCACCCCTCCACTTT. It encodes CASSPWGAQNSPLHF.

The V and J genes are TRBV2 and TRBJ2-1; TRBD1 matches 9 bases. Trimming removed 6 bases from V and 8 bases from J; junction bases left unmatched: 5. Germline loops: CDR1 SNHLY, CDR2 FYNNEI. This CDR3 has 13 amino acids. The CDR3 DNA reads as TGTGCCAGCAGGGCGGGACAGGGCTATGAGCAGTTCTTC. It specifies CASRAGQGYEQFF.